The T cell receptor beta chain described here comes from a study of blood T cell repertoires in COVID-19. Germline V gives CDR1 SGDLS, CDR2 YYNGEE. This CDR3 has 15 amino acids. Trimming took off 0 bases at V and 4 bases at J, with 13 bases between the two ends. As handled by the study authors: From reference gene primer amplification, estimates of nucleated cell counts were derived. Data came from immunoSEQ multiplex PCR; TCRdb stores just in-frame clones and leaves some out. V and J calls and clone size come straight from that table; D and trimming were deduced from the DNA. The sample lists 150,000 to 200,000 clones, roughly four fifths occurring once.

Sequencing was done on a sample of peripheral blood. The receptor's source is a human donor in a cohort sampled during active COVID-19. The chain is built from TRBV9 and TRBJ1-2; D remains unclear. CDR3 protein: CASSVEAGTSYGYTF. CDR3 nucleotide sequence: TGTGCCAGCAGCGTAGAGGCTGGAACTAGCTATGGCTACACCTTC.